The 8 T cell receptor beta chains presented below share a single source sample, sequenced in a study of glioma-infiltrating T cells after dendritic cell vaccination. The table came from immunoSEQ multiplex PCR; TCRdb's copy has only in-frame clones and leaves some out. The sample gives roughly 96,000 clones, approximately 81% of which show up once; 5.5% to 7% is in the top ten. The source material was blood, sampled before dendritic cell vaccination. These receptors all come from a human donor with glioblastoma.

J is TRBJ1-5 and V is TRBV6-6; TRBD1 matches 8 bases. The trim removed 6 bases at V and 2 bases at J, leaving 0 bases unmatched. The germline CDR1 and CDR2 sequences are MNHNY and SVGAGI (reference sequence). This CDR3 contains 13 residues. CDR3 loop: CASRGQGNQPQHF. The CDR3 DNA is TGTGCCAGCAGGGGACAGGGCAATCAGCCCCAGCATTTT.

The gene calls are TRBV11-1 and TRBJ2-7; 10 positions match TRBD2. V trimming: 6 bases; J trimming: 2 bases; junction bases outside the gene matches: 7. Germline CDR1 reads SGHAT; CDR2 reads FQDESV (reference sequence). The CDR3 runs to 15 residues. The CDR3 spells CASSESSGRTYEQYF. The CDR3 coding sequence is TGTGCCAGCAGTGAATCTAGCGGGAGAACCTACGAGCAGTACTTC.

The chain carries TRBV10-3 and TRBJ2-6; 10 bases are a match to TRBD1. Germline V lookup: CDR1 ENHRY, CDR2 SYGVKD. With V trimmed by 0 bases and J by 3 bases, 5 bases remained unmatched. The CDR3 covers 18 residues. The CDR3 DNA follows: TGTGCCATCAGTGAGTCGGGACAGGGGCTCTTTGGGGCCAACGTCCTGACTTTC. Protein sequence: CAISESGQGLFGANVLTF.

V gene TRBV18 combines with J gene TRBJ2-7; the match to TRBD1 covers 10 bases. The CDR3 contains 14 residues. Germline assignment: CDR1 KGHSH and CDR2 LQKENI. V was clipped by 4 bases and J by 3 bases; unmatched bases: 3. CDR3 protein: CASSRDRGDYEQYF. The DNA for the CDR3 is TGTGCCAGCTCACGGGACAGGGGAGACTACGAGCAGTACTTC.

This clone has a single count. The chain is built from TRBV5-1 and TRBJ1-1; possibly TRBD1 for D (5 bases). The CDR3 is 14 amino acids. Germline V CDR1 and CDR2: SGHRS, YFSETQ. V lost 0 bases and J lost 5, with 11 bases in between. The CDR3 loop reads CASSLAGEGTEAFF. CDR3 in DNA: TGCGCCAGCAGCTTGGCGGGGGAGGGGACTGAAGCTTTCTTT.

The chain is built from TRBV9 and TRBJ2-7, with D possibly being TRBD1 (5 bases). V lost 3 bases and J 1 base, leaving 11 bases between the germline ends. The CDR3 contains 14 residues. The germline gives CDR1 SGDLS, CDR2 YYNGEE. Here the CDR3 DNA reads TGTGCCAGCAGCGCAGGGTACGGGTCCTACGAGCAGTACTTC. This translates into CASSAGYGSYEQYF.

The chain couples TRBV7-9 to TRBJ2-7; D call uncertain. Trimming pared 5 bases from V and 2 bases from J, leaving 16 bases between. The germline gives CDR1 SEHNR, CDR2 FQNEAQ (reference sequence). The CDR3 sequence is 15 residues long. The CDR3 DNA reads TGTGCCAGCAGCCCCAACCGAGGCCCGACCTACGAGCAGTACTTC. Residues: CASSPNRGPTYEQYF.

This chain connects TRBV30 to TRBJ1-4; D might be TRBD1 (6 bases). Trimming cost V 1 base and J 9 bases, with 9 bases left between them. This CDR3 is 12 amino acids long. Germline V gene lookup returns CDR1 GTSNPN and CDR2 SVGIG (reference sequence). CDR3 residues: CAWSGGQKKLFF. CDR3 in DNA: TGTGCCTGGAGTGGAGGACAGAAAAAACTGTTTTTT.